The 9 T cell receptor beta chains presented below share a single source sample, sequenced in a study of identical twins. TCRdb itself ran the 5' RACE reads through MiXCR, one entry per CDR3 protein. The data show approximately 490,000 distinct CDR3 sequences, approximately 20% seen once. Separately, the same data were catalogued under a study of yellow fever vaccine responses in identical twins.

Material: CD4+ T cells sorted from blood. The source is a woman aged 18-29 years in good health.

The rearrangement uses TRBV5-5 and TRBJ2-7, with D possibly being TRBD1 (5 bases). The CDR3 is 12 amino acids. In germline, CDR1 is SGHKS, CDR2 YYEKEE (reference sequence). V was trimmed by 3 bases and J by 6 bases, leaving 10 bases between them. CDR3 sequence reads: CASSYPGFEQYV. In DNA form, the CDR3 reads TGTGCCAGCAGCTACCCAGGGTTCGAGCAGTACGTC.

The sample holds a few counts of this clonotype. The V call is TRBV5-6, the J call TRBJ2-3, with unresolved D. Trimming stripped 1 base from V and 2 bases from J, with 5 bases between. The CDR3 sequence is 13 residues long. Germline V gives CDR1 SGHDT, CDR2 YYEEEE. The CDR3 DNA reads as TGTGCCAGCAGCTTGTTAGTCACAGATACGCAGTATTTT. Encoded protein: CASSLLVTDTQYF.

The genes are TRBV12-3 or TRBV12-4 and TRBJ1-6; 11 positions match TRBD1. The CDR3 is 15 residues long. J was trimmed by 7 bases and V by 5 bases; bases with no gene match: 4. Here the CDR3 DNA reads TGTGCCAGCAGTCCAGGACAGGGGGCGAATTCACCCCTCCACTTT. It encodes CASSPGQGANSPLHF.

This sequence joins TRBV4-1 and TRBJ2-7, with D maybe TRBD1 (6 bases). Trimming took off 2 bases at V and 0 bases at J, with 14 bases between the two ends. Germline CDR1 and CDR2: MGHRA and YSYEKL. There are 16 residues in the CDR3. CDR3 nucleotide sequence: TGCGCCAGCAGCCAACACCAACAGGGAAGCTCCTACGAGCAGTACTTC. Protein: CASSQHQQGSSYEQYF.

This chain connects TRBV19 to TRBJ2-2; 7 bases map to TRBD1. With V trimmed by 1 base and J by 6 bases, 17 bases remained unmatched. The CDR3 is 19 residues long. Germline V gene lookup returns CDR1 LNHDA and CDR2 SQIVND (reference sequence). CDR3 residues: CASSIVRGQVDLIAGELFF. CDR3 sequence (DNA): TGTGCCAGTAGTATAGTCCGCGGACAGGTTGATTTGATTGCCGGGGAGCTGTTTTTT.

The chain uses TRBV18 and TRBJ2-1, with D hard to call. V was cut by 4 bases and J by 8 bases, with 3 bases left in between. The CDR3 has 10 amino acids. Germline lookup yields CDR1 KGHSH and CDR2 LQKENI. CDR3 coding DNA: TGTGCCAGCTCACACCATGAGCAGTTCTTC. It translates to CASSHHEQFF. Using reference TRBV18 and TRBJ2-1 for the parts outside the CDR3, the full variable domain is NAGVMQNPRHLVRRRGQEARLRCSPMKGHSHVYWYRQLPEEGLKFMVYLQKENIIDESGMPKERFSAEFPKEGPSILRIQQVVRGDSAAYFCASSHHEQFFGPGTRLTVL.

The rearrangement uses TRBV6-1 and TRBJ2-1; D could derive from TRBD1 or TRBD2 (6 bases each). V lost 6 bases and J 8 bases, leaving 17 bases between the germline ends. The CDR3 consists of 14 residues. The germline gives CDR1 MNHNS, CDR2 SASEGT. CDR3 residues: CASRRGAQGYEQFF. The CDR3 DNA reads TGTGCCAGCAGGAGGGGGGCCCAGGGGTATGAGCAGTTCTTC.

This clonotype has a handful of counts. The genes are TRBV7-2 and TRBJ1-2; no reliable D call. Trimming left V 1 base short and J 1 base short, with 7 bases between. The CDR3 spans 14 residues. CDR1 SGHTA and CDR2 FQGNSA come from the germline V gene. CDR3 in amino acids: CASSLDPRNYGYTF. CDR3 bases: TGTGCCAGCAGCTTAGACCCGCGTAACTATGGCTACACCTTC.

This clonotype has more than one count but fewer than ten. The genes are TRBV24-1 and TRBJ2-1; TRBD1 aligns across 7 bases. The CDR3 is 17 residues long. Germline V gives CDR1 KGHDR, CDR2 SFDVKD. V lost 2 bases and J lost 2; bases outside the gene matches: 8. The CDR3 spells CATSDSVNRGTYNEQFF. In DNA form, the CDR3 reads TGTGCCACCAGTGATTCGGTGAACAGGGGAACCTACAATGAGCAGTTCTTC.